The rows below give T cell receptor beta chains drawn from one sample of a study of identical twins. A single record per CDR3 protein comes from TCRdb applying MiXCR to the 5' RACE reads. Altogether nearly 900,000 distinct CDR3 sequences are present, 10% to 15% being singletons, with the ten largest covering around 1.5%. The same data also contributed to another study, on yellow fever vaccine responses in identical twins.

The source material was PBMCs. These receptors all stem from a woman between 18 and 29 years old in good health. Both conserved end residues are part of each CDR3. D genes are given only for firm matches. Not every row has a clone size; where given, it reads once, few, many or a size class.

cdr3_length j_call clone_size d_call v_call cdr3_nt cdr3_aa
13 TRBJ2-2 . TRBD1 TRBV7-7 TGTGCCAGTCAAGGGGGCGGAACCGGGGAGCTGTTTTTT CASQGGGTGELFF
15 TRBJ2-4 . . TRBV24-1 TGTGCCACCGGGGAGAGCGGCGCAGCCAAAAACATTCAGTACTTC CATGESGAAKNIQYF
18 TRBJ2-3 . TRBD2 TRBV12-3/TRBV12-4 TGTGCCAGCAGTTTATACGGGAGAGGCCTAGCGGCCACAGATACGCAGTATTTT CASSLYGRGLAATDTQYF
11 TRBJ1-1 many . TRBV14 TGTGCCAGCAGCCAAGAGCTGGGAGCTTTCTTT CASSQELGAFF
14 TRBJ2-2 . . TRBV15 TGTGCCACCAGCAGAGAAGCCTCCACCGGGGAGCTGTTTTTT CATSREASTGELFF
11 TRBJ1-2 many . TRBV5-5 TGTGCCAGCAGCCGCGCGGGTGGCTACACCTTC CASSRAGGYTF
17 TRBJ2-1 few TRBD2 TRBV28 TGTGCCAGCAGTCTCAGGACTAGCGGGCTGAAATACAATGAGCAGTTCTTC CASSLRTSGLKYNEQFF
17 TRBJ2-2 . TRBD1 TRBV4-2 TGTGCCAGCAGCCCCACCCAAGGACAGGTTAACACCGGGGAGCTGTTTTTT CASSPTQGQVNTGELFF
14 TRBJ2-3 many TRBD2 TRBV6-4 TGTGCCAGCAGTGTTAGCGGGGGCACAGATACGCAGTATTTT CASSVSGGTDTQYF
16 TRBJ2-7 few TRBD1 TRBV5-1 TGCGCCAGCAGCTTGATAGCACAGGGGGTATCCTACGAGCAGTACTTC CASSLIAQGVSYEQYF
16 TRBJ2-1 many . TRBV10-3 TGTGCCATCAGTGAATTGGTTTCGAGCTCCTACAATGAGCAGTTCTTC CAISELVSSSYNEQFF
15 TRBJ2-1 . . TRBV6-2/TRBV6-3 TGTGCCAGCAGTTCCTGGGGCACCTCCTACAATGAGCAGTTCTTC CASSSWGTSYNEQFF
15 TRBJ2-7 many . TRBV10-3 TGTGCCATCAGTCGAGGCGAGCGATCCTATTTCGAGCAGTACTTC CAISRGERSYFEQYF
15 TRBJ2-1 many TRBD2 TRBV20-1 TGCAGTGCTGGGTTAGCGGGGGGACTTTACAATGAGCAGTTCTTC CSAGLAGGLYNEQFF
16 TRBJ1-1 . TRBD1 TRBV7-9 TGTGCCAGCAGTAAACAGGGGGCGTCTTTAATATCTGAAGCTTTCTTT CASSKQGASLISEAFF
15 TRBJ2-3 many TRBD1 TRBV10-3 TGTGCCATCAGTGATCGGGACAGAAGCACAGATACGCAGTATTTT CAISDRDRSTDTQYF
16 TRBJ2-3 . TRBD2 TRBV12-3/TRBV12-4 TGTGCCAGCAGGGGACCGGGACTAGCGGGAGTTGGTACGCAGTATTTT CASRGPGLAGVGTQYF
11 TRBJ1-2 . . TRBV7-9 TGTGCCAGCAGCTCGGTGGGTGGCTACACCTTC CASSSVGGYTF
15 TRBJ1-5 . . TRBV6-2/TRBV6-3 TGTGCCAGCAGTTTTTGGGCGAATAGCAATCAGCCCCAGCATTTT CASSFWANSNQPQHF
18 TRBJ2-2 . . TRBV3-1 TGTGCCAGCAGCCAAACTGACAGGAAACGCCTTCAGACCGGGGAGCTGTTTTTT CASSQTDRKRLQTGELFF
17 TRBJ2-1 few . TRBV11-2 TGTGCCAGCAGCTTAGTGGTGGGAAGAGGCTCCTACAATGAGCAGTTCTTC CASSLVVGRGSYNEQFF
17 TRBJ2-1 . TRBD2 TRBV7-9 TGTGCCAGCAGCTTAGGACGGACTAGCCCTGGTAACAATGAGCAGTTCTTC CASSLGRTSPGNNEQFF
15 TRBJ2-5 . . TRBV7-6 TGTGCCAGCAGCTTGGGACAAACACGGGGGGAGACCCAGTACTTC CASSLGQTRGETQYF
15 TRBJ2-4 few TRBD2 TRBV15 TGTGCCGCAGGCCGGGGGGTAATAGCCAAAAACATTCAGTACTTC CAAGRGVIAKNIQYF
14 TRBJ2-2 few . TRBV10-3 TGTGCCATCAGTGAGGGCAGGGCCACCGGGGAGCTGTTTTTT CAISEGRATGELFF
15 TRBJ2-3 . . TRBV5-1 TGCGCCAGCAGCCCACAGGGCGGACGGACAGATACGCAGTATTTT CASSPQGGRTDTQYF
14 TRBJ1-1 many . TRBV4-1 TGCGCCAGCAGCCGACAGAGCTTGAACACTGAAGCTTTCTTT CASSRQSLNTEAFF
16 TRBJ1-2 . TRBD1 TRBV15 TGTGCCACCATGACCATAGGGGGCATAAATTCGGAAGGCTACACCTTC CATMTIGGINSEGYTF
17 TRBJ2-1 few TRBD1 TRBV6-1 TGTGCCAGCAGTGAACCCACAGGGGGCAGGGGTTACAATGAGCAGTTCTTC CASSEPTGGRGYNEQFF
13 TRBJ1-1 few . TRBV12-3/TRBV12-4 TGTGCCAGCAGTTTACTGGGACACACTGAAGCTTTCTTT CASSLLGHTEAFF
18 TRBJ1-1 few . TRBV3-1 TGTGCCAGCAGCCAAGAAGTTTTAAATAAGGGATTGAACACTGAAGCTTTCTTT CASSQEVLNKGLNTEAFF
12 TRBJ2-2 many . TRBV29-1 TGCAGCGTTCAGGTGAACACCGGGGAGCTGTTTTTT CSVQVNTGELFF
17 TRBJ2-1 many TRBD2 TRBV3-1 TGTGCCAGCAGCCCGTCGAAAACTAGCGGGTCCTACAATGAGCAGTTCTTC CASSPSKTSGSYNEQFF
14 TRBJ1-1 . . TRBV7-9 TGTGCCAGCACGGATGCGGGTCCGAACACTGAAGCTTTCTTT CASTDAGPNTEAFF
13 TRBJ2-7 many . TRBV5-1 TGCGCCAGCCGGGACTCAGCCAACTACGAGCAGTACTTC CASRDSANYEQYF
11 TRBJ2-1 . . TRBV20-1 TGCAGTGCTAGACGCAGCCATGAGCAGTTCTTC CSARRSHEQFF
15 TRBJ2-3 . . TRBV6-1 TGTGCCAGCAGAGGTCAAGGGAGTAAATCGGATACGCAGTATTTT CASRGQGSKSDTQYF
15 TRBJ1-4 . . TRBV6-1 TGTGCCAGCAGACTTACAGGGACAACTAATGAAAAACTGTTTTTT CASRLTGTTNEKLFF
19 TRBJ2-6 few . TRBV7-6 TGTGCCAGCAGTTGGGGAAGGACAGGACTACTCTCTGGGGCCAACGTCCTGACTTTC CASSWGRTGLLSGANVLTF
19 TRBJ2-3 few TRBD2 TRBV23-1 TGCGCCAGCAGTCAATCAGGGCTAGCGGGAGATAGGGACACAGATACGCAGTATTTT CASSQSGLAGDRDTDTQYF
15 TRBJ2-3 few . TRBV24-1 TGTGCCACCAGTGATCGCCGGGACCAGAAGGATACGCAGTATTTT CATSDRRDQKDTQYF
13 TRBJ1-5 . . TRBV6-1 TGTGCCAGCAAGGGGACGGTCAATCAGCCCCAGCATTTT CASKGTVNQPQHF
11 TRBJ2-5 . . TRBV20-1 TGCCGTGCGGGGGCAGGAGAGACCCAGTACTTC CRAGAGETQYF
16 TRBJ2-5 . TRBD2 TRBV12-3/TRBV12-4 TGTGCCAGCAGTCTACGTCGGCGGGGGGGCGTCGAGACCCAGTACTTC CASSLRRRGGVETQYF
13 TRBJ1-4 many . TRBV4-1 TGCGCCAGCAGCCAAGGGTGGGATGAAAAACTGTTTTTT CASSQGWDEKLFF
16 TRBJ1-5 many . TRBV2 TGTGCCAGCAGTGCGTCAGGGATTTATAGCAATCAGCCCCAGCATTTT CASSASGIYSNQPQHF
13 TRBJ1-2 few . TRBV7-8 TGTGCCAGCAGCTTAGCCGCGGGGGCAGAGCGATTCTTC CASSLAAGAERFF
16 TRBJ1-5 . . TRBV20-1 TGCAGTGCTAGAGCTAAGACAGGAGATAGCAATCAGCCCCAGCATTTT CSARAKTGDSNQPQHF
15 TRBJ1-1 . . TRBV6-2/TRBV6-3 TGTGCCAGCAGTAGACTCGGGACCCTCAACACTGAAGCTTTCTTT CASSRLGTLNTEAFF
15 TRBJ2-2 few . TRBV7-9 TGTGCCAGCAGCCCCACCCCCGGGAACACCGGGGAGCTGTTTTTT CASSPTPGNTGELFF
16 TRBJ2-3 . . TRBV5-1 TGCGCCAGCAGCTTGGCCGGTGGACGTTCGAGAGATACGCAGTATTTT CASSLAGGRSRDTQYF
15 TRBJ2-3 . TRBD2 TRBV28 TGTGCCAGCAGCCGGCGAGCGGGAGTTGCAGATACGCAGTATTTT CASSRRAGVADTQYF